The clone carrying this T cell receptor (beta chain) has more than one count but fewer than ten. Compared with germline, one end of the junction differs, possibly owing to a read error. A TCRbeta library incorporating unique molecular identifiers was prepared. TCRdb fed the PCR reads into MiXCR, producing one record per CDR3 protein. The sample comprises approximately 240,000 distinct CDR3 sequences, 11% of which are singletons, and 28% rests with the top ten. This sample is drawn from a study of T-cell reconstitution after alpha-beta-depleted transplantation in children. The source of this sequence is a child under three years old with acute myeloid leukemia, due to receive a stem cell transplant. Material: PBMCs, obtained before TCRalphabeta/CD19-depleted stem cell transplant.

The CDR3: CASSLLGDPFRIF. The DNA for the CDR3 is TGTGCCAGCAGCTTATTAGGGGACCCCTTCCGAATCTTC. V and J are TRBV11-2 and TRBJ2-7; perhaps D is TRBD1 or TRBD2 (5 bases each). The CDR3 extends over 13 amino acids. Germline assignment: CDR1 SGHAT and CDR2 FQNNGV.